These 13 T cell receptor beta chains originate from one sample sequenced in a study of radiotherapy plus CTLA-4 blockade in lung cancer. The table came from immunoSEQ multiplex PCR; TCRdb's copy has only in-frame clones and leaves some out. The sample contains about 77,000 clones, roughly 70% of which appear only once. This specimen was peripheral blood, taken from a patient treated with radiotherapy plus ipilimumab. Receptor source: a human donor with non-small cell lung cancer whose response to radiotherapy plus ipilimumab could not be evaluated.

This chain uses TRBV27 with TRBJ1-6; 7 nucleotides line up with TRBD1. CDR1 is MNHEY, CDR2 SMNVEV, per germline (reference sequence). V lost 6 bases, J lost 10 bases, and 12 bases stayed unmatched. CDR3 length: 15 amino acids. CDR3 in amino acids: CASSLGVGGQSPLHF. CDR3 nucleotide sequence: TGTGCCAGCAGCTTAGGGGTTGGGGGACAGTCACCCCTCCACTTT.

J is TRBJ2-3 and V is TRBV11-1; 10 nucleotides agree with TRBD1. The CDR3 is 14 residues long. The junction had 4 bases not matched to a gene; V was cut back by 4 bases and J by 6 bases. Germline CDR1 SGHAT, CDR2 FQDESV (reference sequence). CDR3 coding DNA: TGTGCCAGCAGCTGGGACAGGGGTGCGGATACGCAGTATTTT. It is translated as CASSWDRGADTQYF.

The rearrangement links TRBV29-1 to TRBJ1-2; 7 nucleotides match TRBD1. With 5 bases clipped from V and 9 bases from J, the junction kept 6 bases outside the gene matches. This CDR3 spans 11 amino acids. Germline V CDR1 and CDR2: SQVTM, ANQGSEA. The CDR3 here is CSVSQGGSYTF. In DNA, the CDR3 is TGCAGCGTTTCCCAAGGGGGCAGCTACACCTTC. Using reference TRBV29-1 and TRBJ1-2 for the parts outside the CDR3, the full variable domain is SAVISQKPSRDICQRGTSLTIQCQVDSQVTMMFWYRQQPGQSLTLIATANQGSEATYESGFVIDKFPISRPNLTFSTLTVSNMSPEDSSIYLCSVSQGGSYTFGSGTRLTVV.

The chain links TRBV19 to TRBJ2-6; 7 nucleotides line up with TRBD1. With 5 bases clipped from V and 0 bases from J, the junction kept 7 bases outside the gene matches. Germline V lookup: CDR1 LNHDA, CDR2 SQIVND (reference sequence). The CDR3 covers 17 residues. This CDR3 is CASSSTGIGSGANVLTF. For the CDR3, the DNA is TGTGCCAGTAGTTCGACAGGGATAGGCTCTGGGGCCAACGTCCTGACTTTC. Full variable domain (missing parts from reference TRBV19 and TRBJ2-6): DGGITQSPKYLFRKEGQNVTLSCEQNLNHDAMYWYRQDPGQGLRLIYYSQIVNDFQKGDIAEGYSVSREKKESFPLTVTSAQKNPTAFYLCASSSTGIGSGANVLTFGAGSRLTVL.

The rearrangement joins TRBV29-1 to TRBJ2-7; D possibly corresponds to TRBD2 (5 bases). CDR3 size: 14 residues. Per germline, CDR1 SQVTM and CDR2 ANQGSEA. The germline V and J ends were trimmed by 6 bases and 0 bases, with 15 bases remaining between them. CDR3 region: CSVRGIHSSYEQYF. DNA of the CDR3: TGCAGCGTCCGGGGTATTCATAGCTCCTACGAGCAGTACTTC.

This clone was seen more than once but under ten times. Here the CDR3 DNA reads TGTGCCAGCAGCTTAGTACCGGGGGGAGAGACCCAGTACTTC. Encoded protein: CASSLVPGGETQYF. The rearrangement links TRBV7-9 to TRBJ2-5; TRBD2 aligns across 7 bases. Germline CDR1 is SEHNR and CDR2 is FQNEAQ (reference sequence). V lost 1 base to trimming and J lost 4 bases; unmatched junction nucleotides: 3. This CDR3 has 14 residues.

The chain has TRBV7-2 and TRBJ1-5; perhaps TRBD1 as D (5 bases). The CDR3 contains 14 residues. CDR1 and CDR2 from the germline V gene are SGHTA and FQGNSA. Trimming cost V 5 bases and J 4 bases, with 12 bases left between them. The CDR3 region has the DNA TGTGCCAGCAGCCAGGGTGGAGTTAATCAGCCCCAGCATTTT. Translated, it gives CASSQGGVNQPQHF.

The sample holds a few counts of this clone. V and J are TRBV6-4 and TRBJ1-1; D call uncertain. Trimming removed 5 bases from V and 3 bases from J, with 10 bases in between. CDR3 size: 13 residues. Per the germline V gene, CDR1 is MRHNA and CDR2 is SNTAGT. The CDR3 spells CASSSEADTEAFF. CDR3 nucleotides: TGTGCCAGCAGTTCCGAAGCCGACACTGAAGCTTTCTTT.

V gene TRBV6-5 combines with J gene TRBJ2-1; tentative D call: TRBD1 (5 bases). Trimming took off 4 bases at V and 7 bases at J, with 17 bases between the two ends. Germline lookup yields CDR1 MNHEY and CDR2 SVGAGI. The CDR3 is 15 residues long. CDR3 sequence (DNA): TGTGCCAGCAGTTCATCTAGGGGCTATGGGAATGAGCAGTTCTTC. Its translation is CASSSSRGYGNEQFF.

The chain carries TRBV5-1 and TRBJ2-6; 7 bases line up with TRBD1. The CDR3 has 17 residues. Germline CDR1 SGHRS, CDR2 YFSETQ. V shed 1 base and J 0 bases; nucleotides not matched to a gene: 4. CDR3 bases: TGCGCCAGCAGCTTGACAGGGGCAAGCTCTGGGGCCAACGTCCTGACTTTC. Translated: CASSLTGASSGANVLTF.

The rearrangement uses TRBV6-1 and TRBJ2-6; a weak D match, TRBD1 (5 bases). The CDR3 runs 15 residues. Trimming took 5 bases from V and 0 from J, leaving 8 bases between them. From germline, CDR1 is MNHNS and CDR2 SASEGT. The CDR3 DNA follows: TGTGCCAGCAGTCACGACAGCTCTGGGGCCAACGTCCTGACTTTC. This encodes CASSHDSSGANVLTF.

The chain carries TRBV5-1 and TRBJ2-1; 9 nucleotides align to TRBD2. The CDR3 is 15 residues long. V lost 0 bases to trimming and J lost 4 bases; unmatched junction nucleotides: 2. Germline V gene sequence: CDR1 SGHRS, CDR2 YFSETQ. This CDR3 is CASSLGTSAYNEQFF. As DNA, the CDR3 is TGCGCCAGCAGCTTGGGGACTAGCGCGTACAATGAGCAGTTCTTC.

This clone turned up a few times. J is TRBJ2-7 and V is TRBV10-3; 7 bases match TRBD1. Looked up from germline, CDR1 is ENHRY and CDR2 is SYGVKD. J was trimmed by 7 bases and V by 4 bases; bases with no gene match: 4. The CDR3 extends over 12 amino acids. DNA of the CDR3: TGTGCCATCAGTGCGGTACAGGGGGAGCAGTACTTC. The encoded protein is CAISAVQGEQYF.